The source of this T cell receptor (beta chain) is a study of T cells in Graves' hyperthyroidism and ophthalmopathy. Study results and limitations: Blood also carried most thyroid clonotypes expanded above 0.001. Prediction of ophthalmopathy progression came a median approximately 6.6 months pre-onset.

Patients were aged 18 to 65, had disease duration under 2 months, and had newly diagnosed hyperthyroidism. The diagnoses drew upon clinical symptoms, serum thyroxine and TRAb, thyroid ultrasound and orbital computed tomography. This clonotype has at least ten counts. Its antigen is not identified. The investigators amplified TCR beta CDR3 regions from RNA transcripts. In the first-round RT-PCR of the TCR CDR3, the HTBI primer set was used. MiXCR, applied by TCRdb to the multiplex PCR reads, yields one record per CDR3 protein. The sample lists a few hundred thousand distinct CDR3 sequences, under 60% occurring once. The CDR3 runs 13 residues. With 4 bases removed from V and 7 bases from J, the gap between germline ends came to 10 bases. Germline loops: CDR1 LNHDA, CDR2 SQIVND (reference sequence).

The source is a woman aged 18-29 years with Graves' hyperthyroidism. Sequenced sample: peripheral blood or thyroid tissue (not recorded which). The V call is TRBV19, the J call TRBJ1-4; D is undetermined. This CDR3 reads CASSTRGFEKLFF. CDR3 nucleotides: TGTGCCAGTAGTACGCGAGGGTTTGAAAAACTGTTTTTT.